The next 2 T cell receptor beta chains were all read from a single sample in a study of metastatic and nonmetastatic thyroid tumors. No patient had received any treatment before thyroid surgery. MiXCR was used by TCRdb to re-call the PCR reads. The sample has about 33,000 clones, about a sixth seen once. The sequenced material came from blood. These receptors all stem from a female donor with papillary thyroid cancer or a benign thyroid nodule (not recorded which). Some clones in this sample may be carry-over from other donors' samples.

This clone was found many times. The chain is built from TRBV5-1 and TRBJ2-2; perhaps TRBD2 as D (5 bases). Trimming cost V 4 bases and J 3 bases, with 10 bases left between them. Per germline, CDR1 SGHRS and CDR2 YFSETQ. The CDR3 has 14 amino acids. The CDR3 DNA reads TGCGCCAGCAGCGGGAGCGTGGACACCGGGGAGCTGTTTTTT. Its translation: CASSGSVDTGELFF.

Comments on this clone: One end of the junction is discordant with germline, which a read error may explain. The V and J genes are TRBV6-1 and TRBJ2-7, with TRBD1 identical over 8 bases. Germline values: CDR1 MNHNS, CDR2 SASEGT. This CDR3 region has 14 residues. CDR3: CANSRGQASYEQYF. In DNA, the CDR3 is TGTGCCAACAGTCGGGGACAGGCATCCTACGAGCAGTACTTC.